This T cell receptor (beta chain) was documented in a study of cytomegalovirus exposure and HLA in healthy donors. Study results and limitations: A likely sequencing artifact accounted for one observed cluster of highly shared sequence variants. A later analysis by the authors found several of the most significant clusters apparently linked to common viral pathogens. The investigators catalogued 164 TCR beta chains as cytomegalovirus-associated. In an earlier analysis, productive rearrangement rates for most beta V segments clustered near 87% or 30%.

V lost 8 bases to trimming and J lost 3 bases; unmatched junction nucleotides: 3. In germline, CDR1 is LNHDA, CDR2 SQIVND (reference sequence). This CDR3 comprises 13 residues. As regards this clone: Its antigen remains unknown.

The primer mix had 60 Vbeta and 13 Jbeta primers. Data came from immunoSEQ multiplex PCR; TCRdb stores just in-frame clones and leaves some out. In the table there are about 120,000 clones, about three quarters of which are singletons. The TCR comes from a woman between 40 and 55 years old in good health and CMV-seropositive. The chain is built from TRBV19 and TRBJ2-3, with TRBD1 matching 9 bases. Specimen: PBMCs. Here the CDR3 DNA reads TGTGCCAGTGAGACAGGGGGGACAGATACGCAGTATTTT. It translates to CASETGGTDTQYF. The complete variable domain, with remaining parts taken from reference TRBV19 and TRBJ2-3, reads DGGITQSPKYLFRKEGQNVTLSCEQNLNHDAMYWYRQDPGQGLRLIYYSQIVNDFQKGDIAEGYSVSREKKESFPLTVTSAQKNPTAFYLCASETGGTDTQYFGPGTRLTVL.